This TCR beta chain derives from a study of cytomegalovirus exposure and HLA in healthy donors. As for the donors, each was a healthy bone marrow donor. V shed 3 bases and J shed 7 bases, with 20 bases lying between them. Germline-derived CDR1 and CDR2 are SGHTA and FQGNSA. This CDR3 has 16 residues. The primer mix had 60 Vbeta and 13 Jbeta primers. Profiled with immunoSEQ multiplex PCR; TCRdb holds only in-frame clones, not every one. The table lists fewer than 250,000 clones, approximately 82% of them singletons. The clonotype originates from a woman aged 50 to 60 in good health and CMV-seropositive. Sequenced: PBMCs. The chain has TRBV7-2 and TRBJ2-3, with TRBD1 as a possible D gene (6 bases). CDR3 residues: CASSLSGLGATYTQYF. The CDR3 bases are TGTGCCAGCAGCTTGAGTGGTCTGGGGGCCACTTATACGCAGTATTTT. Full variable domain (outside the CDR3, taken from reference TRBV7-2 and TRBJ2-3): GAGVSQSPSNKVTEKGKDVELRCDPISGHTALYWYRQSLGQGLEFLIYFQGNSAPDKSGLPSDRFSAERTGGSVSTLTIQRTQQEDSAVYLCASSLSGLGATYTQYFGPGTRLTVL.